These 23 T cell receptor beta chains were all obtained from the same sample, sequenced in a study of response to subunit inactivated influenza vaccine. TCRdb reanalysed the RT-PCR reads using MiXCR and keeps one entry per CDR3 protein. The sample lists 500,000 to 550,000 distinct CDR3 sequences, under 30% occurring once. The same sample was also studied in work on T cells expressing NK-cell markers. Turning to that study: cDNA encoding TCR beta was synthesized via 5'RACE template switching incorporating UMIs.

This material consisted of CD4+ T cells sorted from PBMCs, taken roughly 13 days after vaccination. The receptors derive from a man in his fifties or sixties who received an inactivated influenza vaccine.

This clonotype was observed a few times. This rearrangement joins TRBV9 to TRBJ2-3; D is perhaps TRBD2 (5 bases). The length of the CDR3 is 17 residues. Trimming cost V 1 base and J 0 bases, with 15 bases left between them. Germline CDR1 SGDLS, CDR2 YYNGEE. Here the CDR3 DNA reads TGTGCCAGCAGCGTATCCATTATTGCGGGTAGCACAGATACGCAGTATTTT. This sequence encodes CASSVSIIAGSTDTQYF. The entire variable domain, with the rest obtained from reference TRBV9 and TRBJ2-3, is as follows: DSGVTQTPKHLITATGQRVTLRCSPRSGDLSVYWYQQSLDQGLQFLIQYYNGEERAKGNILERFSAQQFPDLHSELNLSSLELGDSALYFCASSVSIIAGSTDTQYFGPGTRLTVL.

This clonotype appeared a few times. This chain joins TRBV20-1 and TRBJ2-7, with unresolved D. The germline V gene has CDR1 DFQATT and CDR2 SNEGSKA (reference sequence). The length of the CDR3 is 14 residues. The ends were cut back, 7 bases at V and 1 base at J, with 17 bases in the middle. The CDR3 loop is CSVLREARSYEQYF. The CDR3 DNA reads TGCAGTGTCCTACGCGAAGCCAGGTCCTACGAGCAGTACTTC.

This chain uses TRBV19 with TRBJ1-5; no clear D gene. Looked up from germline, CDR1 is LNHDA and CDR2 is SQIVND (reference sequence). CDR3 size: 15 residues. V gave up 3 bases and J gave up 7 bases, with 16 bases separating them. The CDR3 sequence is CASSIGLMGRQPQHF. CDR3 DNA: TGTGCCAGTAGTATTGGACTGATGGGGAGGCAGCCCCAGCATTTT.

The gene calls are TRBV7-8 and TRBJ2-3, with D tentatively TRBD1 or TRBD2 (6 bases each). The germline V and J ends were trimmed by 4 bases and 6 bases, with 14 bases remaining between them. The V gene's germline CDR1 is SGHVS and CDR2 FQNEAQ. CDR3 size: 14 residues. CDR3 sequence: CASSSGTRGDTQYF. In DNA, the CDR3 is TGTGCCAGCAGCTCCGGGACACGGGGGGATACGCAGTATTTT.

This clonotype has a single count. V and J are TRBV6-2 or TRBV6-3 and TRBJ2-5; 9 bases fit TRBD1. The V gene's germline CDR1 is MNHEY and CDR2 SVGEGT. CDR3 length: 14 residues. The junction had 6 bases not matched to a gene; V was cut back by 6 bases and J by 4 bases. The CDR3 is CASRATGGRETQYF. CDR3 bases: TGTGCCAGCAGGGCTACAGGGGGCAGAGAGACCCAGTACTTC.

The table lists this clonotype with a few counts. This chain uses TRBV7-9 with TRBJ1-4, with D perhaps matching TRBD1 (6 bases). The CDR3 covers 14 residues. Looked up from germline, CDR1 is SEHNR and CDR2 is FQNEAQ (reference sequence). Trimming took 4 bases from V and 4 from J, leaving 10 bases between them. This CDR3 is CASSYGQNNEKLFF. CDR3 nucleotides: TGTGCCAGCAGCTATGGACAGAATAATGAAAAACTGTTTTTT.

This clonotype appeared a few times. The chain has TRBV29-1 and TRBJ2-2; 11 bases are a match to TRBD2. CDR1 and CDR2 from the germline V gene are SQVTM and ANQGSEA. The CDR3 contains 17 residues. The V segment lost 6 bases and the J segment 7 bases; nucleotides outside the gene matches: 16. Here the CDR3 reads CSVTPHSLAGAGGELFF. CDR3 DNA sequence: TGCAGCGTCACACCACATTCACTAGCGGGAGCCGGCGGGGAGCTGTTTTTT.

The V and J genes are TRBV18 and TRBJ2-1; D is undetermined. From germline, CDR1 is KGHSH and CDR2 LQKENI. The V end lost 0 bases, the J end lost 5 bases, and 11 bases lay between the germline ends. This CDR3 is 15 amino acids long. The chain's CDR3 is CASSPPAVPHNEQFF. For the CDR3, the DNA is TGTGCCAGCTCACCACCGGCGGTACCGCACAATGAGCAGTTCTTC.

This clonotype showed up just a few times. This chain uses TRBV20-1 with TRBJ1-1; a weak D match, TRBD1 (5 bases). The CDR3 extends over 20 amino acids. The germline gives CDR1 DFQATT, CDR2 SNEGSKA (reference sequence). V was clipped by 1 base and J by 6 bases, with 33 bases between them. For the CDR3, the DNA is TGCAGTGCTAGAGGTTTTGGTGTTGGGGGGAATCCCCCCAACAGCCCTGAAGCTTTCTTT. It encodes CSARGFGVGGNPPNSPEAFF.

Points on this clonotype: Germline is not matched at one junction end, which may reflect a read error. The V and J genes are TRBV29-1 and TRBJ2-6, with D possibly matching TRBD1 (6 bases). The CDR3 contains 14 residues. CDR1 and CDR2 from the germline V gene are SQVTM and ANQGSEA. The CDR3 DNA is TGCAGCGCATTACAGGGATCTGGGGCCAACGTCCTGAATTTC. Translated: CSALQGSGANVLNF.

This rearrangement joins TRBV5-6 to TRBJ2-2; D uncertain. CDR1 is SGHDT, CDR2 YYEEEE, per germline. V was cut by 0 bases and J by 2 bases, with 26 bases left in between. The CDR3 is 21 amino acids. The CDR3 is CASSLGLGGPGQLRNTGELFF. CDR3 nucleotide sequence: TGTGCCAGCAGCTTGGGGCTCGGCGGACCGGGCCAACTCAGAAACACCGGGGAGCTGTTTTTT.

This clonotype was counted a few times. The chain is built from TRBV6-2 or TRBV6-3 and TRBJ2-3; TRBD1 or TRBD2 may be the D gene (5 bases each). This CDR3 comprises 14 residues. Trimming pared 7 bases from V and 7 bases from J, leaving 18 bases between. CDR1 and CDR2 from the germline V gene are MNHEY and SVGEGT. The CDR3 DNA reads TGTGCCAGCATCCCCGGCTGGAAGGGACATACGCAGTATTTT. Translated, it gives CASIPGWKGHTQYF.

This clonotype was seen a handful of times. This rearrangement joins TRBV3-1 to TRBJ1-2; D may be TRBD1 (5 bases). CDR3 length equals 15 residues. Germline assignment: CDR1 LGHDT and CDR2 YNNKEL (reference sequence). V was clipped by 4 bases and J by 3 bases, with 15 bases between them. Here the CDR3 reads CASSPISRDYYGYTF. CDR3 bases: TGTGCCAGCAGCCCCATCTCCAGGGACTACTATGGCTACACCTTC.

This clonotype was seen a handful of times. This sequence joins TRBV12-3 or TRBV12-4 and TRBJ1-6; D is uncertain. CDR3 length: 16 amino acids. Trimming shortened V by 4 bases and J by 9 bases, and 19 bases separated the two germline ends. CDR3 amino acids: CASSSLTRTWGSPLHF. As DNA, the CDR3 is TGTGCCAGCAGTTCCTTGACGCGAACCTGGGGTTCACCCCTCCACTTT.

This CDR3 reads CAAGEKQNTGELFF. The CDR3 DNA reads TGTGCCGCTGGGGAAAAACAGAACACCGGGGAGCTGTTTTTT. V is TRBV7-2 and J is TRBJ2-2; D ambiguous. The CDR3 is 14 residues long. Germline assignment: CDR1 SGHTA and CDR2 FQGNSA. V lost 11 bases, J lost 1 base, and 14 bases lay in between. Supplemented by reference TRBV7-2 and TRBJ2-2, the full variable domain reads GAGVSQSPSNKVTEKGKDVELRCDPISGHTALYWYRQSLGQGLEFLIYFQGNSAPDKSGLPSDRFSAERTGGSVSTLTIQRTQQEDSAVYLCAAGEKQNTGELFFGEGSRLTVL.

This chain joins TRBV15 and TRBJ2-3; D possibly corresponds to TRBD1 (5 bases). The germline V and J ends were trimmed by 3 bases and 3 bases, with 10 bases remaining between them. The V gene's germline CDR1 is LNHNV and CDR2 YYDKDF (reference sequence). CDR3 size: 14 residues. The CDR3 spells CATSRERGTDTQYF. In DNA form, the CDR3 reads TGTGCCACCAGCAGGGAAAGGGGAACAGATACGCAGTATTTT.

The genes are TRBV5-6 and TRBJ1-1; possibly TRBD1 for D (6 bases). Germline-derived CDR1 and CDR2 are SGHDT and YYEEEE. This CDR3 region has 13 residues. V lost 7 bases and J lost 1, with 11 bases in between. CDR3 DNA sequence: TGTGCCAGCGGGAAACAGGGGAACACTGAAGCTTTCTTT. Its protein product is CASGKQGNTEAFF.

The DNA of the CDR3 is TGTGCCATCGGGGACCTTGGGGTCACAGATACGCAGTATTTT. Its translation: CAIGDLGVTDTQYF. The genes are TRBV10-3 and TRBJ2-3, with D perhaps assigned TRBD1 or TRBD2 (5 bases each). The V gene lost 8 bases and the J gene lost 2 bases, with 14 bases spanning the gap. There are 14 residues in the CDR3. CDR1 is ENHRY and CDR2 is SYGVKD in the germline V gene.

CDR3 bases: TGTGCCAGCAGTGAAACAGGGAGGAGAGCTTTCTTT. Its translation: CASSETGRRAFF. J is TRBJ1-1 and V is TRBV2; TRBD1 might be the D (6 bases). The CDR3 loop spans 12 amino acids. With 2 bases removed from V and 10 bases from J, the gap between germline ends came to 11 bases. Looked up from germline, CDR1 is SNHLY and CDR2 is FYNNEI.

This chain connects TRBV7-2 to TRBJ2-1; D gene ambiguous. The CDR3 sequence is 13 residues long. V was shortened by 2 bases and J by 8 bases, with 10 bases between the two germline ends. Germline CDR1 SGHTA, CDR2 FQGNSA. CDR3 in amino acids: CASSLSIIYEQFF. The CDR3 coding sequence is TGTGCCAGCAGCTTATCTATAATTTATGAGCAGTTCTTC. Using reference TRBV7-2 and TRBJ2-1 for the parts outside the CDR3, the full variable domain is GAGVSQSPSNKVTEKGKDVELRCDPISGHTALYWYRQSLGQGLEFLIYFQGNSAPDKSGLPSDRFSAERTGGSVSTLTIQRTQQEDSAVYLCASSLSIIYEQFFGPGTRLTVL.

The J gene is TRBJ1-4, the V gene TRBV12-3 or TRBV12-4; TRBD1 might be the D (6 bases). Trimming stripped 7 bases from V and 3 bases from J, with 21 bases between. This CDR3 contains 17 residues. The CDR3 region is CASTNGGGSGSNEKLFF. CDR3 bases: TGTGCCAGCACCAACGGAGGGGGGTCCGGTTCTAATGAAAAACTGTTTTTT.

The chain links TRBV6-1 to TRBJ1-6; D is perhaps TRBD1 (5 bases). Trimming pared 6 bases from V and 6 bases from J, leaving 12 bases between. This CDR3 has 14 amino acids. Germline V CDR1 and CDR2: MNHNS, SASEGT. DNA of the CDR3: TGTGCCAGCAGCAGATCAGGGTTTAATTCACCCCTCCACTTT. It yields the protein CASSRSGFNSPLHF.

V usage is TRBV20-1 and J usage is TRBJ2-7; D might be TRBD2 (6 bases). This CDR3 has 12 amino acids. In germline, CDR1 is DFQATT, CDR2 SNEGSKA (reference sequence). Trimming stripped 3 bases from V and 5 bases from J, with 11 bases between. The CDR3, as DNA: TGCAGTGCTAGCGGGAGAATTCACGAGCAGTACTTC. This sequence encodes CSASGRIHEQYF.